The clone carrying this T cell receptor (beta chain) was seen more than once but under ten times. Only in-frame clones appear in the TCRdb table, and some are missing; sequencing was by immunoSEQ multiplex PCR. The sample lists under 150,000 clones, 70% to 90% occurring once. The source of the sample is a study of blood T cell repertoires in COVID-19. Whole-study context: PBMCs, B-cell-depleted T cells, or T cells provided the cDNA or gDNA that made up the material.

V lost 5 bases and J 8 bases, leaving 13 bases between the germline ends. CDR3 length: 13 residues. Germline assignment: CDR1 KGHDR and CDR2 SFDVKD. V usage is TRBV24-1 and J usage is TRBJ2-3, with D possibly matching TRBD1 (6 bases). Specimen: peripheral blood. The sequence came from a woman in her forties or fifties with acute or convalescent COVID-19. In DNA form, the CDR3 reads TGTGCCACCAGTGGCTCAGGGGAAGGTACGCAGTATTTT. Protein: CATSGSGEGTQYF.